This T cell receptor beta chain was captured in a study of blood T cell repertoires in COVID-19. The overall study: T cells, B-cell-depleted T cells, or PBMCs provided the cDNA or gDNA that served as material.

Those enrolled in Seattle joined during active infection and were followed longitudinally afterward. Trimming removed 3 bases from V and 6 bases from J; junction bases left unmatched: 8. Per germline, CDR1 KGHSH and CDR2 LQKENI. The CDR3 has 16 amino acids. Study processing details: Estimation of nucleated cell counts relied on the amplification of reference gene primers. Assay: immunoSEQ multiplex PCR; the TCRdb copy retains only in-frame clones and omits some. The D gene and trimming were derived from the DNA, and the V and J assignments and clone size from that table. The table lists about 480,000 clones, 70% to 90% of them singletons.

The sequenced sample consisted of peripheral blood. This TCR derives from a woman between 50 and 59 years old with COVID-19, enrolled during active disease. V and J are TRBV18 and TRBJ1-4, with TRBD1 identical over 9 bases. As DNA, the CDR3 is TGTGCCAGCTCACCCACGGGGACAGGGTTGGATGAAAAACTGTTTTTT. Amino acids: CASSPTGTGLDEKLFF.